The rows below give T cell receptor beta chains drawn from one sample of a study of beta chain features in type 1 diabetes. Some clones are missing from TCRdb's copy, which holds only in-frame ones; the method was immunoSEQ multiplex PCR. The repertoire includes some 220,000 clones, roughly a tenth of them detected once, and roughly 1.4% sits in the top ten. Specimen: central memory CD4+ T cells from blood. These receptors came from a man younger than 35 in good health. CDR3s include the opening cysteine and the closing phenylalanine or tryptophan. The order of the fields is V gene, J gene, D gene, clone size, CDR3 protein, CDR3 DNA. A D gene is named only where the DNA matches it firmly. Only part of the rows carry a size: once, few, many, or a class if the clone is expanded.

V gene: TRBV7-2
J gene: TRBJ1-5
D gene: NA
clone size: few
CDR3 protein: CASSPGVGQPQHF
CDR3 DNA: TGTGCCAGCAGCCCAGGGGTAGGGCAGCCCCAGCATTTT

V gene: TRBV6-5
J gene: TRBJ2-7
D gene: NA
clone size: NA
CDR3 protein: CASSYSAGAVGEQYF
CDR3 DNA: TGTGCCAGCAGTTACTCGGCAGGGGCAGTGGGGGAGCAGTACTTC

V gene: TRBV7-2
J gene: TRBJ2-1
D gene: TRBD2
clone size: NA
CDR3 protein: CASSLGLAGGKYEQFF
CDR3 DNA: TGTGCCAGCAGCTTGGGACTAGCGGGAGGGAAATATGAGCAGTTCTTC

V gene: TRBV2
J gene: TRBJ2-7
D gene: NA
clone size: NA
CDR3 protein: CASSAGVQYF
CDR3 DNA: TGTGCCAGCAGCGCCGGGGTGCAGTACTTC

V gene: TRBV12-2
J gene: TRBJ2-7
D gene: NA
clone size: NA
CDR3 protein: CASRLKNGTDYEQYF
CDR3 DNA: TGTGCAAGTCGCTTAAAAAACGGGACAGATTACGAGCAGTACTTC

V gene: TRBV5-1
J gene: TRBJ2-3
D gene: TRBD2
clone size: NA
CDR3 protein: CASSLPGLADTDTQYF
CDR3 DNA: TGCGCCAGCAGCCTCCCGGGACTAGCGGACACAGATACGCAGTATTTT

V gene: TRBV30
J gene: TRBJ2-5
D gene: TRBD2
clone size: many
CDR3 protein: CAWSEGLASQETQYF
CDR3 DNA: TGTGCCTGGAGTGAGGGACTAGCGTCTCAAGAGACCCAGTACTTC

V gene: TRBV2
J gene: TRBJ2-2
D gene: TRBD1
clone size: many
CDR3 protein: CASSPGQGMNTGELFF
CDR3 DNA: TGTGCCAGCAGCCCGGGACAGGGCATGAACACCGGGGAGCTGTTTTTT

V gene: TRBV28
J gene: TRBJ2-7
D gene: NA
clone size: few
CDR3 protein: CVSGGYEQYF
CDR3 DNA: TGTGTCTCCGGCGGGTACGAGCAGTACTTC

V gene: TRBV7-9
J gene: TRBJ2-1
D gene: TRBD1
clone size: NA
CDR3 protein: CASSLGQGFYNEQFF
CDR3 DNA: TGTGCCAGCAGCCTAGGACAGGGCTTTTACAATGAGCAGTTCTTC

V gene: TRBV5-1
J gene: TRBJ2-7
D gene: TRBD2
clone size: many
CDR3 protein: CASSFAGVAYEQYF
CDR3 DNA: TGCGCCAGCAGCTTTGCGGGAGTAGCCTACGAGCAGTACTTC

V gene: TRBV19
J gene: TRBJ2-1
D gene: NA
clone size: few
CDR3 protein: CASSIKSFEYNEQFF
CDR3 DNA: TGTGCCAGTAGTATTAAGTCTTTTGAGTACAATGAGCAGTTCTTC

V gene: TRBV29-1
J gene: TRBJ1-2
D gene: NA
clone size: few
CDR3 protein: CSVVGAGSETNYGYTF
CDR3 DNA: TGCAGCGTTGTGGGGGCAGGGTCGGAGACGAACTATGGCTACACCTTC

V gene: TRBV5-4
J gene: TRBJ2-7
D gene: TRBD2
clone size: few
CDR3 protein: CASRMELAGDIHEQYF
CDR3 DNA: TGTGCCAGCAGGATGGAACTAGCGGGAGACATCCACGAGCAGTACTTC

V gene: TRBV30
J gene: TRBJ1-5
D gene: TRBD1
clone size: few
CDR3 protein: CAYNRGNQPQHF
CDR3 DNA: TGTGCCTACAACAGGGGGAATCAGCCCCAGCATTTT

V gene: TRBV28
J gene: TRBJ2-7
D gene: TRBD2
clone size: few
CDR3 protein: CASSSWTSEGYEQYF
CDR3 DNA: TGTGCCAGCAGTTCCTGGACTAGCGAGGGGTACGAGCAGTACTTC

V gene: TRBV11-3
J gene: TRBJ2-3
D gene: NA
clone size: NA
CDR3 protein: CASSPRSRGVTDTQYF
CDR3 DNA: TGTGCCAGCAGCCCACGTAGCAGGGGAGTCACAGATACGCAGTATTTT

V gene: TRBV5-1
J gene: TRBJ1-4
D gene: NA
clone size: NA
CDR3 protein: CASSLGAHNEKLFF
CDR3 DNA: TGCGCCAGCAGCTTGGGAGCCCATAATGAAAAACTGTTTTTT